This T cell receptor (beta chain) was sequenced in a study of blood T cell repertoires in COVID-19. Study context: Researchers got acute and convalescent COVID-19 samples from the United States, Italy and Spain. Nucleic acid was either cDNA or gDNA, and it came from T cells, B-cell-depleted T cells, or PBMCs.

This clone is termed large (0.1 to 1%). Methods used by the authors: How many nucleated cells were present was estimated from reference gene primer amplification. Method: immunoSEQ multiplex PCR; TCRdb's copy keeps in-frame clones and lacks some. D and trimming come from the DNA, and the V and J calls and clone size come from that table. The sample includes roughly 28,000 clones, under 80% of them seen just once. This TCR was sampled from a woman aged 70-85 years with active or convalescent COVID-19. Sequences were obtained from peripheral blood.

CDR3 sequence reads: CASSPFGGQANSNYGYTF. The CDR3 nucleotides read TGCGCCAGCAGCCCCTTCGGGGGGCAGGCGAACTCTAACTATGGCTACACCTTC. The gene calls are TRBV5-1 and TRBJ1-2; tentative D call: TRBD1 (6 bases). Looked up from germline, CDR1 is SGHRS and CDR2 is YFSETQ. There are 18 residues in the CDR3. The V end lost 4 bases, the J end lost 0 bases, and 22 bases lay between the germline ends.